The next 22 T cell receptor beta chains were all read from a single sample in a study of T cells in Graves' hyperthyroidism and ophthalmopathy. Template material for amplifying TCR beta CDR3 regions consisted of RNA transcripts. Researchers ran a first-round RT-PCR on the TCR CDR3 using the HTBI primer set. MiXCR, applied by TCRdb to the multiplex PCR reads, yields one record per CDR3 protein. The sample includes 500,000 to 750,000 distinct CDR3 sequences, around 45% of them seen just once. The sequencing sample was made of peripheral blood or thyroid tissue (not recorded which). These receptors all come from a woman between 18 and 30 years old with Graves' hyperthyroidism.

At least ten counts were recorded for this clonotype. The V call is TRBV5-1, the J call TRBJ1-1; D unclear. Germline values: CDR1 SGHRS, CDR2 YFSETQ. This CDR3 has 11 amino acids. Trimming removed 5 bases from V and 1 base from J, with 3 bases in between. The CDR3 sequence: CASRENTEAFF. The CDR3 DNA sequence: TGCGCCAGCAGGGAGAACACTGAAGCTTTCTTT.

This clonotype was recorded only once. The junction departs from germline at one end; a sequencing error may be responsible. The chain joins TRBV12-3 or TRBV12-4 to TRBJ2-7, with 9 positions matching TRBD1. The CDR3 is 15 residues long. CDR3 loop: CASSFTGGNTGELYF. The CDR3 DNA follows: TGTGCCAGCAGTTTTACAGGGGGCAACACCGGGGAGCTGTACTTC.

This clonotype came up many times. The chain couples TRBV20-1 to TRBJ2-7; D is unresolved. This CDR3 spans 12 amino acids. Per germline, CDR1 DFQATT and CDR2 SNEGSKA (reference sequence). Trimming removed 3 bases from V and 0 bases from J, with 6 bases in between. The CDR3 reads CSARTGSYEQYF. As DNA, the CDR3 is TGCAGTGCTAGGACTGGCTCCTACGAGCAGTACTTC.

In its sample, this clonotype was seen many times. The chain carries TRBV7-2 and TRBJ2-7; D remains unclear. The germline CDR1 and CDR2 sequences are SGHTA and FQGNSA. This CDR3 has 12 amino acids. Trimming removed 1 base at V and 7 bases at J, with 8 bases between. CDR3 in DNA: TGTGCCAGCAGCTTAGTAGGAAAAGAGCAGTACTTC. Amino acids: CASSLVGKEQYF.

The rearrangement links TRBV12-5 to TRBJ2-7; D might be TRBD1 or TRBD2, each matching 6 bases. TRBJ2-1 matches the DNA end more closely, so the J call is doubtful. Germline CDR1 and CDR2: LGHNT and FRNRAP. The CDR3 spans 14 residues. CDR3 region: CASGPPGAHNEQFF. The CDR3 DNA sequence: TGTGCTAGTGGCCCGCCGGGGGCCCACAATGAGCAGTTCTTC.

The sample holds many counts of this clonotype. V gene TRBV7-9 combines with J gene TRBJ1-4; unclear D gene. The germline gives CDR1 SEHNR, CDR2 FQNEAQ (reference sequence). Trimming stripped 7 bases from V and 8 bases from J, with 8 bases between. This CDR3 has 11 residues. CDR3 DNA sequence: TGTGCCAGCAACCCCGTAGAAAAACTGTTTTTT. It codes for CASNPVEKLFF.

This clonotype has a count of ten or more. The V and J genes are TRBV20-1 and TRBJ2-7; D ambiguous. The CDR3 spans 14 residues. V was pared by 0 bases and J by 4 bases, with 13 bases between. Germline V gene sequence: CDR1 DFQATT, CDR2 SNEGSKA (reference sequence). The CDR3: CSARDGLAGYEQYF. CDR3 sequence (DNA): TGCAGTGCTAGAGATGGGCTCGCAGGTTACGAGCAGTACTTC.

This clonotype was seen many times. The chain carries TRBV24-1 and TRBJ2-7, with a possible D match to TRBD1 (6 bases). Trimming took 5 bases from V and 2 from J, leaving 15 bases between them. This CDR3 has 15 amino acids. Germline-derived CDR1 and CDR2 are KGHDR and SFDVKD. The CDR3 nucleotides are TGTGCCACCAGTGGTCCCGGCAGGGGAGCCTACGAGCAGTACTTC. It is translated as CATSGPGRGAYEQYF.

This sequence joins TRBV7-9 and TRBJ2-7; TRBD2 aligns across 8 bases. Per the germline V gene, CDR1 is SEHNR and CDR2 is FQNEAQ (reference sequence). There are 13 residues in the CDR3. Trimming removed 5 bases from V and 6 bases from J; junction bases left unmatched: 6. The CDR3 bases are TGTGCCAGCAGCCAAATTAGCGGGGTCGAGCAGTACTTC. This encodes CASSQISGVEQYF.

With respect to this clonotype: A junction end diverges from the germline sequence, so it may reflect a read error. Here the CDR3 reads CASSRVPGSVETQHF. Written as DNA, the CDR3 is TGTGCCAGCAGCCGGGTCCCGGGATCGGTAGAGACCCAGCATTTT. The genes are TRBV4-1 and TRBJ1-5, with D uncertain. The CDR3 consists of 15 residues. Germline CDR1 reads MGHRA; CDR2 reads YSYEKL.

The chain carries TRBV7-6 and TRBJ2-1; TRBD1 might be the D (5 bases). Trimming removed 5 bases from V and 8 bases from J, with 10 bases in between. Germline CDR1 reads SGHVS; CDR2 reads FNYEAQ. This CDR3 has 12 residues. The chain's CDR3 is CASSARGYEQFF. The DNA for the CDR3 is TGTGCCAGCAGCGCTAGGGGTTATGAGCAGTTCTTC. Full variable domain (outside the CDR3, taken from reference TRBV7-6 and TRBJ2-1): GAGVSQSPRYKVTKRGQDVALRCDPISGHVSLYWYRQALGQGPEFLTYFNYEAQQDKSGLPNDRFSAERPEGSISTLTIQRTEQRDSAMYRCASSARGYEQFFGPGTRLTVL.

This chain connects TRBV10-3 to TRBJ1-5, with TRBD1 matching over 8 bases. CDR3 length: 14 amino acids. Germline trimming cut 8 bases from V and 7 bases from J; bases unmatched to any gene: 10. Germline V gene lookup returns CDR1 ENHRY and CDR2 SYGVKD. Here the CDR3 DNA reads TGTGCCATCGGACGGAGGACAGGGCTGCAGCCCCAGCATTTT. Protein sequence: CAIGRRTGLQPQHF.

This clonotype was counted many times. The V call is TRBV4-1, the J call TRBJ1-2; D not resolved. This CDR3 spans 13 amino acids. Germline-derived CDR1 and CDR2 are MGHRA and YSYEKL. V lost 1 base and J lost 7, with 10 bases in between. DNA for the CDR3: TGCGCCAGCAGCCAAGTCTCTTATCCTGGCTACACCTTC. Its translation is CASSQVSYPGYTF.

This clonotype was recorded at least ten times. The chain couples TRBV4-3 to TRBJ2-7; 9 bases match TRBD1. The CDR3 spans 16 residues. Germline CDR1 reads LGHNA; CDR2 reads YSLEER. The ends lost 0 bases at V and 3 bases at J; junction bases unmatched: 6. CDR3 bases: TGCGCCAGCAGCCAAGATAGGGGACAGGGTCACTACGAGCAGTACTTC. The encoded protein is CASSQDRGQGHYEQYF.

This clonotype was recorded at least ten times. The rearrangement uses TRBV2 and TRBJ1-1; D not resolved. Germline CDR1 reads SNHLY; CDR2 reads FYNNEI. This CDR3 is 13 amino acids long. V lost 5 bases to trimming and J lost 3 bases, with 10 bases between them. CDR3 in amino acids: CASSFRDDTEAFF. The CDR3 nucleotides read TGTGCCAGCAGTTTCCGCGATGACACTGAAGCTTTCTTT.

This clonotype has a count of ten or more. The chain links TRBV9 to TRBJ2-5; D gene ambiguous. V was cut by 4 bases and J by 5 bases, with 12 bases left in between. Per germline, CDR1 SGDLS and CDR2 YYNGEE. The CDR3 loop spans 13 amino acids. CDR3 DNA: TGTGCCAGCAGCCCCCCCAGCGACGAGACCCAGTACTTC. This codes for CASSPPSDETQYF.

This clonotype has a handful of counts. This chain uses TRBV20-1 with TRBJ2-3, with D hard to call. Germline CDR1 DFQATT, CDR2 SNEGSKA (reference sequence). CDR3 length: 12 residues. The V and J ends lost 3 bases and 6 bases respectively, with 10 bases between them. The chain's CDR3 is CSARSQPDTQYF. The CDR3 DNA sequence: TGCAGTGCTAGGAGCCAGCCCGATACGCAGTATTTT.

This clonotype was seen repeatedly, ten times or more. J is TRBJ1-1 and V is TRBV4-1; D remains ambiguous. V gave up 1 base and J gave up 2 bases, with 8 bases separating them. Germline lookup yields CDR1 MGHRA and CDR2 YSYEKL. The CDR3 covers 14 residues. CDR3 DNA: TGCGCCAGCAGCCAAGCCCCGGTCAACACTGAAGCTTTCTTT. It translates to CASSQAPVNTEAFF.

This clonotype was detected ten times or more. V and J are TRBV6-5 and TRBJ2-5, with D maybe TRBD1 (6 bases). From germline, CDR1 is MNHEY and CDR2 SVGAGI. There are 14 residues in the CDR3. The V end was cut by 6 bases, the J end by 6 bases, with 17 bases between. The CDR3 nucleotides read TGTGCCAGCAGGTCAACAGGGTTCCGAAAGACCCAGTACTTC. It is translated as CASRSTGFRKTQYF.

This clonotype turned up a few times. A much larger clone lies a single base off, so this may be a read error. V usage is TRBV7-6 and J usage is TRBJ2-7, with TRBD2 identical over 10 bases. The CDR3 spans 15 residues. The J segment lost 5 bases and the V segment lost 5 bases, leaving 9 bases of the junction unmatched. Germline V gene data show CDR1 as SGHVS and CDR2 as FNYEAQ. The CDR3 sequence: CASSAGSSGSNEQYF. The CDR3 region has the DNA TGTGCCAGCAGCGCAGGATCTAGCGGGAGCAACGAGCAGTACTTC.

With respect to this clonotype: This may arise from a read error, as a much more abundant clone is one base away. This chain uses TRBV7-2 with TRBJ2-5; D ambiguous. Germline CDR1 reads SGHTA; CDR2 reads FQGNSA. V shed 5 bases and J shed 7 bases, with 5 bases lying between them. This CDR3 is 10 amino acids long. Here the CDR3 DNA reads TGTGCCAGCAGCCACGGGACCCAGTACTTC. Translation gives CASSHGTQYF.

This clonotype came up many times. The chain is built from TRBV6-5 and TRBJ1-2; D not certain. With 10 bases removed from V and 0 bases from J, the gap between germline ends came to 9 bases. Germline V lookup: CDR1 MNHEY, CDR2 SVGAGI. The CDR3 sequence is 12 residues long. DNA of the CDR3: TGTGCCACTAGAAGACCTAACTATGGCTACACCTTC. Amino acids: CATRRPNYGYTF.